This T cell receptor (beta chain) stems from a study of cytomegalovirus exposure and HLA in healthy donors. A multiplex PCR was run with 60 Vbeta primers and 13 Jbeta primers. TCRdb's copy holds only in-frame clones and misses some; the assay was immunoSEQ multiplex PCR. The data show 160,000 or so clones, 79% seen once. This CDR3 is built from 15 residues. Losses at the gene ends were 6 bases for V and 2 bases for J; bases not matched to a gene: 7. Germline assignment: CDR1 MDHEN and CDR2 SYDVKM. The sequence was obtained from a man aged 35 to 55 in good health and CMV-seronegative. The chain combines TRBV28 with TRBJ2-4; 7 bases line up with TRBD1. Sequencing was performed on PBMCs. This CDR3 reads CASSQIQGTKNIQYF. CDR3 nucleotide sequence: TGTGCCAGCAGCCAAATACAGGGGACCAAAAACATTCAGTACTTC.